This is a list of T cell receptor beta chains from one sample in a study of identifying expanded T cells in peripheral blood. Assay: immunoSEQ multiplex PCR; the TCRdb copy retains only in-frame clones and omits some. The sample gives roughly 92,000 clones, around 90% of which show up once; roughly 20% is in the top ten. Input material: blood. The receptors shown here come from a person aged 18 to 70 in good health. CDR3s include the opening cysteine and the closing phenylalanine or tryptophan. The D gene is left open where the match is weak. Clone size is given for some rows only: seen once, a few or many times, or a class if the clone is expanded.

TGTGCCACCAGCAGAGATCTCTCAGCGGGGGGCACAGATACGCAGTATTTT CATSRDLSAGGTDTQYF TRBJ2-3 TRBV15 TRBD2 once
TGCGCCAGCAGCTTAGAAGGGGTGAACAATCAGCCCCAGCATTTT CASSLEGVNNQPQHF TRBJ1-5 TRBV5-1 NA few
TGTGCCAGCATCACTAGGAGGGGCAGTCACGCTAACTATGGCTACACCTTC CASITRRGSHANYGYTF TRBJ1-2 TRBV28 NA once
TGTGCCAGCAGTTTCAGCGGCTCTGGGGAGCAGTACTTC CASSFSGSGEQYF TRBJ2-7 TRBV27 NA once
TGTGCCAGCAGCTTCCCCGAAGGGCTCGGCTATGGCTACACCTTC CASSFPEGLGYGYTF TRBJ1-2 TRBV7-8 NA NA
TGTGCCAGCAGCTTATTGCAGGGGGAGACCTACGAGCAGTACTTC CASSLLQGETYEQYF TRBJ2-7 TRBV7-6 TRBD1 NA
TGTGCCACCAGCAAAGGTCCGGGACAGGGGGCTGAAAAACTGTTTTTT CATSKGPGQGAEKLFF TRBJ1-4 TRBV15 TRBD1 NA
TGTGCCAGCAGTTTCGGACTTAATCAGCCCCAGCATTTT CASSFGLNQPQHF TRBJ1-5 TRBV7-2 NA NA
TGTGCCAGCACTGAGGGACTGCTCGGAGATGAGCAGTTCTTC CASTEGLLGDEQFF TRBJ2-1 TRBV11-2 NA NA
TGTGCCATCAGTGAGTCCTTGCAGGGACAGGGGGTGTGGTATAACTATGGCTACACCTTC CAISESLQGQGVWYNYGYTF TRBJ1-2 TRBV10-3 TRBD1 NA
TGTGCCAGTAGTCGCTTGGATACCTCGTTGGTGGAGCAGTTCTTC CASSRLDTSLVEQFF TRBJ2-1 TRBV19 NA NA
TGTGCCAGCAGCTACTGGGGTGATTCACCCCTCCACTTT CASSYWGDSPLHF TRBJ1-6 TRBV7-8 NA many
TGTGCCAGCAGGGCTCCCCGGGCGCGGAGCACTGAAGCTTTCTTT CASRAPRARSTEAFF TRBJ1-1 TRBV28 NA once
TGTGCCAGTAGTATAGGCCTCAACAGGGCGCGGATGGAGACCCAGTACTTC CASSIGLNRARMETQYF TRBJ2-5 TRBV19 NA NA
TGCGCCAGCAGCCAAGGGTTCACAGGGCGGAACACTGAAGCTTTCTTT CASSQGFTGRNTEAFF TRBJ1-1 TRBV4-3 NA once
TGCAGCGTCTTTCTGACAGCCGACTCCTACAATGAGCAGTTCTTC CSVFLTADSYNEQFF TRBJ2-1 TRBV29-1 NA NA
TGTGCCATCAGTGAGTCGAAGCGAGGTGGCGCAGATACGCAGTATTTT CAISESKRGGADTQYF TRBJ2-3 TRBV10-3 NA NA
TGTGCCAGCAGCTTCGGTCGTTACGAGCAGTACTTC CASSFGRYEQYF TRBJ2-7 TRBV7-8 NA NA
TGTGCCACCTTTCAGGGGGGCCGATACGAGCAGTACTTC CATFQGGRYEQYF TRBJ2-7 TRBV6-5 NA NA
TGTGCCAGTAGTCCAGGGACTAGCGGGAAGCGCACAGATACGCAGTATTTT CASSPGTSGKRTDTQYF TRBJ2-3 TRBV19 TRBD2 NA
TGTGCCAGCAGCGATACAGAACAGGATTTCTATGGCTACACCTTC CASSDTEQDFYGYTF TRBJ1-2 TRBV21-1 NA NA
TGCAGCGTTGGAGGGGGGTCAGATCAGCCCCAGCATTTT CSVGGGSDQPQHF TRBJ1-5 TRBV29-1 NA NA
TGTGCCAGCAGCCTCCTCGAGGGCCGCTACAATGAGCAGTTCTTC CASSLLEGRYNEQFF TRBJ2-1 TRBV7-2 NA NA
TGTGCCAGCAGTTTATCAGGGGCCTCTGAAGCTTTCTTT CASSLSGASEAFF TRBJ1-1 TRBV28 NA once
TGTGCCAGTGGTGGACAGGGCCTTGGAAACACCATATATTTT CASGGQGLGNTIYF TRBJ1-3 TRBV19 TRBD1 once
TGTGCCAGCAGCTCCCAGGGGTTTGGAAGCAATCAGCCCCAGCATTTT CASSSQGFGSNQPQHF TRBJ1-5 TRBV5-6 NA NA
TGTGCCAGCAGCTTGGTCGCAGATGCTAACTATGGCTACACCTTC CASSLVADANYGYTF TRBJ1-2 TRBV5-4 NA NA
TGCGCCAGCAGCTCTCCAGTTGGTGGGGCCAACGTCCTGACTTTC CASSSPVGGANVLTF TRBJ2-6 TRBV5-1 NA NA
TGTGCCAGCAGCTCCCCTCGACAGGGGCCTCGACATCCCGGGCAGTACTTC CASSSPRQGPRHPGQYF TRBJ2-7 TRBV7-9 TRBD1 NA
TGTGCCAGCAGCCTGACCAGGAGGCTCGCGGGCCCCGGGGAGCTGTTTTTT CASSLTRRLAGPGELFF TRBJ2-2 TRBV7-2 NA NA
TGTGCCAGCAGTTTACTATCCCCGGGAGAGGTTTACAATGAGCAGTTCTTC CASSLLSPGEVYNEQFF TRBJ2-1 TRBV27 NA NA
TGTGCCAGCAGCCCTTGGGGGGCTGAAGCTTTCTTT CASSPWGAEAFF TRBJ1-1 TRBV7-2 NA NA
TGTGCCAGCACCCAGGAGGACACGGATTATGGCCGGACCTTC CASTQEDTDYGRTF TRBJ1-2 TRBV5-6 NA NA
TGTGCCAGCAGCTTCGTAACCTCCTACAATGAGCAGTTCTTC CASSFVTSYNEQFF TRBJ2-1 TRBV7-9 NA NA
TGTGCCAGCAGTCCTTTCGGGACTTACTACGAGCAGTACTTC CASSPFGTYYEQYF TRBJ2-7 TRBV6-5 NA few
TGTGCCAGCAGCCCCGGACTGAAGAGGTCCTACGAGCAGTACTTC CASSPGLKRSYEQYF TRBJ2-7 TRBV7-2 NA once
TGCGCCAGCAGCTTTTTCCAAGCTGGGGCCAACGTCCTGACTTTC CASSFFQAGANVLTF TRBJ2-6 TRBV5-1 NA NA
TGTGCCAGCAGTTACTCGACCACTCTGGGTGAGGGGCTGTTTTTT CASSYSTTLGEGLFF TRBJ2-2 TRBV6-6 NA NA
TGTGCCAGCGGAGACGGTTCTGGAAACACCATATATTTT CASGDGSGNTIYF TRBJ1-3 TRBV9 NA NA
TGTGCCAGCAGCTTAGGGGATGGCACCCCCTCTGGAAACACCATATATTTT CASSLGDGTPSGNTIYF TRBJ1-3 TRBV7-9 NA NA
TGTGCCAGCAGCCTGGACAGGGGACGGGTATATGGCTACACCTTC CASSLDRGRVYGYTF TRBJ1-2 TRBV7-9 TRBD1 NA
TGTGCCAGCAGTTTAGTACAGGCCAATCAGCCCCAGCATTTT CASSLVQANQPQHF TRBJ1-5 TRBV28 NA NA
TGTGCCAGCAGTTTTGGATCCTACGAGCAGTACTTC CASSFGSYEQYF TRBJ2-7 TRBV2 NA few
TGTGCCACCAGCAGAGCCGACAGGGGATTTGGTTCACCCCTCCACTTT CATSRADRGFGSPLHF TRBJ1-6 TRBV15 TRBD1 NA
TGTGCCAGCAGCCAATTCCTGGGGGGTGGGGATCAGCCCCAGCATTTT CASSQFLGGGDQPQHF TRBJ1-5 TRBV16 NA NA
TGTGCCAGCAGTTATTCTAGCGGGGTCGCAGATACGCAGTATTTT CASSYSSGVADTQYF TRBJ2-3 TRBV6-5 TRBD2 NA
TGTGCCAGCAGCCAAGGCGGGGAGGGGCGAGGGACTGAAGCTTTCTTT CASSQGGEGRGTEAFF TRBJ1-1 TRBV14 NA NA
TGTGCCAGCAGCTACCTGGCGGGCGAGCAGTACTTC CASSYLAGEQYF TRBJ2-7 TRBV11-2 NA NA
TGTGCCAGCAGTTTCCTTAGGGTGCTGAGCGGGGGGGCAGAGAAAGATACGCAGTATTTT CASSFLRVLSGGAEKDTQYF TRBJ2-3 TRBV27 TRBD2 NA
TGTGCCAGCAGCTTAGGAGACTATGGCTACACCTTC CASSLGDYGYTF TRBJ1-2 TRBV7-9 NA NA
TGTGCCAGCAGTTACTCGAGACCGGGGGGCCATGAGCAGTTCTTC CASSYSRPGGHEQFF TRBJ2-1 TRBV6-5 NA NA
TGTGCCAGCAGCTTACAGGTGACAGGGGACGGCTACACCTTC CASSLQVTGDGYTF TRBJ1-2 TRBV7-9 TRBD1 NA
TGTGCCAGCTCACCAATGGCCGTAGGATACAATGAGCAGTTCTTC CASSPMAVGYNEQFF TRBJ2-1 TRBV18 NA once
TGTGCCAGTACCCCCCAAGGGGGCAATCAGCCCCAGCATTTT CASTPQGGNQPQHF TRBJ1-5 TRBV19 NA NA
TGCGCCAGCAGCCAAGTATTGGGGGCTGCCTACGAGCAGTACTTC CASSQVLGAAYEQYF TRBJ2-7 TRBV4-3 NA NA
TGTGCCAGCAGCTTAGTAGCCACCTTAGAGACCCAGTACTTC CASSLVATLETQYF TRBJ2-5 TRBV7-9 NA NA
TGTGCCAGCAGTCCCTGGCCAGGGGCTGAAGCTTTCTTT CASSPWPGAEAFF TRBJ1-1 TRBV27 NA NA
TGTGCCAGCAGCTTGGGAGGCGCGGGTAACTATGGCTACACCTTC CASSLGGAGNYGYTF TRBJ1-2 TRBV5-5 NA once
TGTGCCAGCAAGCCGACATCCTACGTCACTGAAGCTTTCTTT CASKPTSYVTEAFF TRBJ1-1 TRBV27 NA NA